The 5 T cell receptor beta chains below all came from one sample that was sequenced in a study of Graves' ophthalmopathy and Graves' hyperthyroidism. RNA transcripts provided the template for amplifying TCR beta CDR3 regions. First-round RT-PCR employed HTBI primers, with a second-round multiplex PCR after it. TCRdb re-derived calls from the multiplex PCR reads in MiXCR, one entry per CDR3 protein. The top ten clones hold approximately 12% of a sample with about 1.2 million distinct CDR3 sequences, less than 45% of them seen once. The sequencing input was peripheral blood or thyroid tissue (not recorded which). These receptors originate from an adult man with Graves' hyperthyroidism.

This sequence joins TRBV19 and TRBJ1-2, with D perhaps TRBD1 (6 bases). CDR3 length: 15 residues. Deletions cut 6 bases from V and 4 bases from J, with 18 bases between. Germline lookup yields CDR1 LNHDA and CDR2 SQIVND (reference sequence). The CDR3 sequence: CASRAGAASRYGYTF. The CDR3 DNA follows: TGTGCCAGTAGGGCGGGGGCAGCGTCCCGCTATGGCTACACCTTC.

The chain is built from TRBV7-9 and TRBJ2-3, with D maybe TRBD2 (6 bases). V was shortened by 1 base and J by 2 bases, with 10 bases between the two germline ends. CDR1 is SEHNR and CDR2 is FQNEAQ in the germline V gene (reference sequence). This CDR3 contains 15 residues. CDR3 nucleotide sequence: TGTGCCAGCAGCTTAGGAGAGCGGGCCACAGATACGCAGTATTTT. This sequence encodes CASSLGERATDTQYF.

This sequence joins TRBV6-2 or TRBV6-3 and TRBJ2-2, with 13 bases that match TRBD2. The V and J ends lost 8 bases and 7 bases, in that order; junction bases with no gene match: 4. This CDR3 is 14 amino acids long. CDR1 is MNHEY and CDR2 is SVGEGT in the germline V gene. The CDR3 loop reads CASGGLAGFGELFF. As DNA, the CDR3 is TGTGCCAGCGGGGGACTAGCGGGATTCGGGGAGCTGTTTTTT.

The gene calls are TRBV5-1 and TRBJ2-7; 8 nucleotides match TRBD2. V was clipped by 3 bases and J by 0 bases; unmatched bases: 20. Germline V gene sequence: CDR1 SGHRS, CDR2 YFSETQ. The CDR3 is 20 amino acids. The chain's CDR3 is CASSSTSGSGHTGASYEQYF. CDR3 bases: TGCGCCAGCAGCTCTACCAGCGGGAGTGGACATACCGGGGCCTCCTACGAGCAGTACTTC.

This clonotype was seen at least ten times. V is TRBV25-1 and J is TRBJ2-7; D is perhaps TRBD2 (5 bases). CDR1 is MGHDK, CDR2 SYGVNS, per germline. Trimming shortened V by 2 bases and J by 3 bases, and 8 bases separated the two germline ends. CDR3 length: 13 amino acids. CDR3 sequence: CASSEVGNYEQYF. The CDR3 DNA is TGTGCCAGCAGTGAAGTCGGGAACTACGAGCAGTACTTC.